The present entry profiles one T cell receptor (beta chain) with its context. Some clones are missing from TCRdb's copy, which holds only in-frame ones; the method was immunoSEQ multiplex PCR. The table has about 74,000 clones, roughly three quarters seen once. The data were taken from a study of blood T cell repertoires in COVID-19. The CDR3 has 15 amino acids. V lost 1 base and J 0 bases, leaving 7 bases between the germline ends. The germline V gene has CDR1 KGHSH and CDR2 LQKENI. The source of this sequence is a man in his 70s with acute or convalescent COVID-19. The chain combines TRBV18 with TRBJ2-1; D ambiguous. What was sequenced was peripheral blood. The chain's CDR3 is CASSPQSGSYNEQFF. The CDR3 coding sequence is TGTGCCAGCTCACCACAGTCGGGCTCCTACAATGAGCAGTTCTTC.